Following are 8 T cell receptor beta chains from one sample sequenced in a study of response to subunit inactivated influenza vaccine. TCRdb reanalysed the RT-PCR reads using MiXCR and keeps one entry per CDR3 protein. The data show about 700,000 distinct CDR3 sequences, roughly 15% seen once. This material consisted of PBMCs from blood, taken 14 to 15 days before vaccination. Source of these receptors: a man in his fifties or sixties who received an inactivated influenza vaccine.

V is TRBV5-1 and J is TRBJ2-7; no definite D call. Trimming removed 0 bases at V and 5 bases at J, with 12 bases between. Germline CDR1 is SGHRS and CDR2 is YFSETQ. This CDR3 has 14 amino acids. CDR3 in DNA: TGCGCCAGCAGCTTGGCCGAGGCCGTGGACGAGCAGTACTTC. It translates to CASSLAEAVDEQYF.

The chain joins TRBV12-3 or TRBV12-4 to TRBJ1-1; weak D call: TRBD1 (6 bases). The length of the CDR3 is 14 residues. Trimming stripped 4 bases from V and 4 bases from J, with 13 bases between. In nucleotides, the CDR3 is TGTGCCAGCAGTTCCATGGCAGGGGTCACTGAAGCTTTCTTT. This sequence encodes CASSSMAGVTEAFF.

The V and J genes are TRBV4-1 and TRBJ2-7, with D tentatively TRBD1 or TRBD2 (5 bases each). V lost 1 base and J lost 5, with 12 bases in between. The V gene's germline CDR1 is MGHRA and CDR2 YSYEKL. The CDR3 is made up of 14 amino acids. The CDR3 is CASSQGEGMDEQYF. As DNA, the CDR3 is TGCGCCAGCAGCCAAGGAGAGGGGATGGACGAGCAGTACTTC.

This chain joins TRBV29-1 and TRBJ1-1; weak D call: TRBD1 (5 bases). The CDR3 sequence is 10 residues long. Germline assignment: CDR1 SQVTM and CDR2 ANQGSEA. V lost 6 bases, J lost 11 bases, and 13 bases lay in between. DNA for the CDR3: TGCAGCGTCGGGGCCGAAGGGGCTTTCTTT. Protein product: CSVGAEGAFF.

The chain links TRBV15 to TRBJ1-1; D may be TRBD1 (6 bases). V gave up 4 bases and J gave up 4 bases, with 10 bases separating them. The germline V gene has CDR1 LNHNV and CDR2 YYDKDF (reference sequence). There are 13 residues in the CDR3. The chain's CDR3 is CATSTYRVTEAFF. The CDR3 bases are TGTGCCACCAGCACCTACAGGGTCACTGAAGCTTTCTTT. The entire variable domain, with the rest obtained from reference TRBV15 and TRBJ1-1, is as follows: DAMVIQNPRYQVTQFGKPVTLSCSQTLNHNVMYWYQQKSSQAPKLLFHYYDKDFNNEADTPDNFQSRRPNTSFCFLDIRSPGLGDTAMYLCATSTYRVTEAFFGQGTRLTVV.

Ten or more counts support this clonotype. This rearrangement joins TRBV9 to TRBJ1-3; D gene ambiguous. The germline CDR1 and CDR2 sequences are SGDLS and YYNGEE. Trimming pared 3 bases from V and 4 bases from J, leaving 8 bases between. The CDR3 spans 13 residues. CDR3 DNA: TGTGCCAGCAGCGCCGCCTCCGGAAACACCATATATTTT. Its protein product is CASSAASGNTIYF.

This clonotype was counted many times. V and J are TRBV7-2 and TRBJ1-4; D unclear. Per germline, CDR1 SGHTA and CDR2 FQGNSA. The V end lost 3 bases, the J end lost 4 bases, and 9 bases lay between the germline ends. The CDR3 has 14 residues. The CDR3 loop is CASSFGPRNEKLFF. The CDR3 DNA is TGTGCCAGCAGCTTCGGGCCCCGTAATGAAAAACTGTTTTTT.

This clonotype was counted between two and nine times. V gene TRBV12-3 or TRBV12-4 combines with J gene TRBJ1-1; D may be TRBD1 (5 bases). With 3 bases removed from V and 3 bases from J, the gap between germline ends came to 11 bases. The CDR3 totals 14 residues. Here the CDR3 DNA reads TGTGCCAGCAGTTTGGTTTCAGGGTACACTGAAGCTTTCTTT. It codes for CASSLVSGYTEAFF.